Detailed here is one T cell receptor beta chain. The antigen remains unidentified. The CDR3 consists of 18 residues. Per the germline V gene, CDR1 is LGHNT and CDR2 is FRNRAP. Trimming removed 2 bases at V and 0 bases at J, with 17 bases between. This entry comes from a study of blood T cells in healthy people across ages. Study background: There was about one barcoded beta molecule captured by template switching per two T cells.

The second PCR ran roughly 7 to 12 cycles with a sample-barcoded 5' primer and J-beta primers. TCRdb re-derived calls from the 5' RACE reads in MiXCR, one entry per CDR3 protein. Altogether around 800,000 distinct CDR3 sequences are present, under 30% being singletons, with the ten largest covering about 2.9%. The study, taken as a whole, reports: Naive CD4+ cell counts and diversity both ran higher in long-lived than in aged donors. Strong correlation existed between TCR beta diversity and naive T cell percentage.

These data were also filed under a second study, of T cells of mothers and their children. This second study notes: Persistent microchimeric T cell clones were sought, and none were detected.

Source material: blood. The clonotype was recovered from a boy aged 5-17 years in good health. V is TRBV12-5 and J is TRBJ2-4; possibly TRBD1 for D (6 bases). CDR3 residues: CASGLKTGANLAKNIQYF. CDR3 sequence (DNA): TGTGCTAGTGGTTTGAAGACAGGAGCAAACCTAGCCAAAAACATTCAGTACTTC.